This is a list of T cell receptor beta chains from one sample in a study of blood T cells in healthy people across ages. MiXCR, run by TCRdb on the 5' RACE reads, gives a single entry per CDR3 protein. The data hold about 1.1 million distinct CDR3 sequences, with less than 45% observed a single time. The sequencing sample was made of blood. These receptors originate from a man between 18 and 35 years old in good health. Each CDR3 is given with its conserved first and last residue. Each record gives: V gene, D gene, clone size, J gene, CDR3 DNA, CDR3 protein. A D gene is named only where the DNA matches it firmly. Some rows have no size entry. The others give once, few or many, or a class for an expanded clone.

v_call: TRBV30
d_call: TRBD1
clone_size: .
j_call: TRBJ1-1
cdr3_nt: TGTGCCTGGCAGGGGGCACGGGACACTGAAGCTTTCTTT
cdr3_aa: CAWQGARDTEAFF

v_call: TRBV12-3/TRBV12-4
d_call: .
clone_size: many
j_call: TRBJ1-5
cdr3_nt: TGTGCCAGCAGTTTACAGGGCTCGAATCAGCCCCAGCATTTT
cdr3_aa: CASSLQGSNQPQHF

v_call: TRBV7-9
d_call: .
clone_size: .
j_call: TRBJ2-3
cdr3_nt: TGTGCCAGCAGCTTAGCGTGGAGGGATACGCAGTATTTT
cdr3_aa: CASSLAWRDTQYF

v_call: TRBV3-1
d_call: .
clone_size: many
j_call: TRBJ2-1
cdr3_nt: TGTGCCAGCAGCCAAACTTGGCGCAATGAGCAGTTCTTC
cdr3_aa: CASSQTWRNEQFF

v_call: TRBV4-2
d_call: .
clone_size: few
j_call: TRBJ1-2
cdr3_nt: TGTGCCAGCAGCCAAGATTTGGAGTCCTTCTATGGCTACACCTTC
cdr3_aa: CASSQDLESFYGYTF

v_call: TRBV20-1
d_call: .
clone_size: .
j_call: TRBJ2-4
cdr3_nt: TGCAGTGCTAGAGATTCGTTGGAGTGGGGATCGTTCCACAATGAGCAGTACTTC
cdr3_aa: CSARDSLEWGSFHNEQYF

v_call: TRBV7-9
d_call: TRBD1
clone_size: few
j_call: TRBJ1-1
cdr3_nt: TGTGCCAGCAGCCATGGACAGGGCCCCGGAGCTTTCTTT
cdr3_aa: CASSHGQGPGAFF

v_call: TRBV29-1
d_call: .
clone_size: .
j_call: TRBJ1-3
cdr3_nt: TGCAGCGTGGGGGAGAGGGTCGATGGAAACACCATATATTTT
cdr3_aa: CSVGERVDGNTIYF

v_call: TRBV6-6
d_call: TRBD1
clone_size: .
j_call: TRBJ2-7
cdr3_nt: TGTGCCAGCAGTTACTCGAGGGGGACAGGATCCTACGAGCAGTACTTC
cdr3_aa: CASSYSRGTGSYEQYF

v_call: TRBV3-1
d_call: .
clone_size: .
j_call: TRBJ2-5
cdr3_nt: TGTGCCAGCAGCCAAGATCAGTCCCCAGAGACCCAGTACTTC
cdr3_aa: CASSQDQSPETQYF

v_call: TRBV5-1
d_call: .
clone_size: .
j_call: TRBJ2-7
cdr3_nt: TGCGCCAGCACCGCAGAGTTCTCCTACGAGCAGTACTTC
cdr3_aa: CASTAEFSYEQYF

v_call: TRBV5-1
d_call: TRBD1
clone_size: .
j_call: TRBJ1-2
cdr3_nt: TGCACCAGCAGCGGAACGACAGGGGCGGACTATGGCTACACCTTC
cdr3_aa: CTSSGTTGADYGYTF

v_call: TRBV20-1
d_call: TRBD2
clone_size: few
j_call: TRBJ2-3
cdr3_nt: TGCAGTGTCCCCCAGTGGGCTAGCGGGGGGCTGGATACGCAGTATTTT
cdr3_aa: CSVPQWASGGLDTQYF

v_call: TRBV20-1
d_call: .
clone_size: .
j_call: TRBJ2-3
cdr3_nt: TGCAGTGCTAGCCGTGGAGACGGGACAGATACGCAGTATTTT
cdr3_aa: CSASRGDGTDTQYF

v_call: TRBV2
d_call: .
clone_size: .
j_call: TRBJ1-1
cdr3_nt: TGTGCCAGCAGTGAAAACCTCCAGCGGGGTGAAGCTTTCTTT
cdr3_aa: CASSENLQRGEAFF

v_call: TRBV11-1
d_call: .
clone_size: few
j_call: TRBJ2-1
cdr3_nt: TGTGCCAGCAGCTTACAAAACAATGAGCAGTTCTTC
cdr3_aa: CASSLQNNEQFF

v_call: TRBV27
d_call: .
clone_size: .
j_call: TRBJ2-2
cdr3_nt: TGTGCCAGCAGTTTATGGTTTCCCGGGGAGCTGTTTTTT
cdr3_aa: CASSLWFPGELFF

v_call: TRBV5-1
d_call: .
clone_size: .
j_call: TRBJ2-2
cdr3_nt: TGCGCCAGCGCTCTTAGGGACTTTACCGGGGAGCTGTTTTTT
cdr3_aa: CASALRDFTGELFF

v_call: TRBV4-3
d_call: TRBD1
clone_size: .
j_call: TRBJ2-5
cdr3_nt: TGCGCCAGCAGCCAGGACAGGGGTAAATCTAGGGAGCAGTACTTC
cdr3_aa: CASSQDRGKSREQYF

v_call: TRBV2
d_call: .
clone_size: .
j_call: TRBJ1-6
cdr3_nt: TGTGCCAGCAGTCTCCTAGGGGAAGGTTCACCCCTCCACTTT
cdr3_aa: CASSLLGEGSPLHF

v_call: TRBV20-1
d_call: .
clone_size: .
j_call: TRBJ1-1
cdr3_nt: TGCAGTGCTAGATGGGGGGGAACTGAAGCTTTCTTT
cdr3_aa: CSARWGGTEAFF

v_call: TRBV2
d_call: TRBD1
clone_size: .
j_call: TRBJ2-1
cdr3_nt: TGTGCCAGCAATCCGGGACAGGGACGAAAGCAGTTCTTC
cdr3_aa: CASNPGQGRKQFF

v_call: TRBV9
d_call: TRBD2
clone_size: few
j_call: TRBJ2-6
cdr3_nt: TGTGCCAGCAGCGTAGACACTAGCGGTGACCCTGGGGCCAACGTCCTGACTTTC
cdr3_aa: CASSVDTSGDPGANVLTF

v_call: TRBV6-1
d_call: TRBD1
clone_size: .
j_call: TRBJ2-3
cdr3_nt: TGTGCCAGCAGATCAACCGGGACAGGGGCTTTGACAGATACGCAGTATTTT
cdr3_aa: CASRSTGTGALTDTQYF

v_call: TRBV12-3/TRBV12-4
d_call: .
clone_size: .
j_call: TRBJ2-3
cdr3_nt: TGTGCCAGCAGTTTAGTTCAGCTAGCGCCCCAGTATTTT
cdr3_aa: CASSLVQLAPQYF

v_call: TRBV28
d_call: TRBD1
clone_size: few
j_call: TRBJ1-2
cdr3_nt: TGTGCCAGCAGAGGACAGGGACGGGTTAACTATGGCTACACCTTC
cdr3_aa: CASRGQGRVNYGYTF

v_call: TRBV20-1
d_call: TRBD2
clone_size: .
j_call: TRBJ2-1
cdr3_nt: TGCAGTGCTAGAAAGCCGGGACTAGCGTCCTACAATGAGCAGTTCTTC
cdr3_aa: CSARKPGLASYNEQFF

v_call: TRBV21-1
d_call: .
clone_size: .
j_call: TRBJ2-3
cdr3_nt: TGTGCCAGCAGCATGGGTAACGTAAGGGGAAATACGCAGTATTTT
cdr3_aa: CASSMGNVRGNTQYF

v_call: TRBV20-1
d_call: TRBD1
clone_size: .
j_call: TRBJ2-5
cdr3_nt: TGCAGTGCTAGCGATACCGGACAGGGGGCGGGTGAGACCCAGTACTTC
cdr3_aa: CSASDTGQGAGETQYF

v_call: TRBV27
d_call: .
clone_size: .
j_call: TRBJ1-6
cdr3_nt: TGTGCCAGCACCGGACACAATCCTAATTCACCCCTCCACTTT
cdr3_aa: CASTGHNPNSPLHF

v_call: TRBV5-1
d_call: TRBD2
clone_size: few
j_call: TRBJ2-1
cdr3_nt: TGCGCCAGCAGCTTGGAACTAGCGGTCCCCTACAATGAGCAGTTCTTC
cdr3_aa: CASSLELAVPYNEQFF

v_call: TRBV2
d_call: .
clone_size: .
j_call: TRBJ1-3
cdr3_nt: TGTGCCAGCAGTGAACGGAGACAGGACCTTTGGTCTGGAAACACCATATATTTT
cdr3_aa: CASSERRQDLWSGNTIYF

v_call: TRBV29-1
d_call: TRBD1
clone_size: few
j_call: TRBJ2-2
cdr3_nt: TGCAGCGTTGATCTGGGACAGGGTGAAACCGGGGAGCTGTTTTTT
cdr3_aa: CSVDLGQGETGELFF

v_call: TRBV9
d_call: .
clone_size: .
j_call: TRBJ1-2
cdr3_nt: TGTGCCAGCAGCCTACGGACGGTCTTCACCTTC
cdr3_aa: CASSLRTVFTF

v_call: TRBV25-1
d_call: .
clone_size: .
j_call: TRBJ1-5
cdr3_nt: TGTGCCAGCAGTGCGGACAGTTATAGCAATCAGCCCCAGCATTTT
cdr3_aa: CASSADSYSNQPQHF

v_call: TRBV4-1
d_call: .
clone_size: .
j_call: TRBJ2-1
cdr3_nt: TGCGCCAGCAGCCACGGACTCGTTACTTACAATGAGCAGTTCTTC
cdr3_aa: CASSHGLVTYNEQFF

v_call: TRBV4-1
d_call: .
clone_size: .
j_call: TRBJ2-1
cdr3_nt: TGCGCCAGCAGCCAAGATAATGTGGGTGAGCAGTTCTTC
cdr3_aa: CASSQDNVGEQFF

v_call: TRBV6-2/TRBV6-3
d_call: TRBD1
clone_size: .
j_call: TRBJ2-7
cdr3_nt: TGTGCCAGCAGTCGGGACAGGAATTCGTACTACGAGCAGTACTTC
cdr3_aa: CASSRDRNSYYEQYF

v_call: TRBV7-9
d_call: .
clone_size: few
j_call: TRBJ2-7
cdr3_nt: TGTGCCAGCAGCTTAGCGGAACACATGCCTGTGACCTACGAGCAGTACTTC
cdr3_aa: CASSLAEHMPVTYEQYF

v_call: TRBV2
d_call: .
clone_size: .
j_call: TRBJ1-4
cdr3_nt: TGTGCCAGCAGTGAAGTCCCTGCAACTAATGAAAAACTGTTTTTT
cdr3_aa: CASSEVPATNEKLFF

v_call: TRBV6-2/TRBV6-3
d_call: .
clone_size: .
j_call: TRBJ1-3
cdr3_nt: TGTGCCAGCAGCCTCACGCGGGGCTACTCTGGAAACACCATATATTTT
cdr3_aa: CASSLTRGYSGNTIYF